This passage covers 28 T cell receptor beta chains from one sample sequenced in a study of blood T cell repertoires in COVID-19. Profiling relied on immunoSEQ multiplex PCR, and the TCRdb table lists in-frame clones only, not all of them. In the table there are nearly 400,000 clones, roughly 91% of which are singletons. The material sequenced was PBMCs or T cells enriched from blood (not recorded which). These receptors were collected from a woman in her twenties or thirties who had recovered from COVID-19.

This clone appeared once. The CDR3 reads CASTGTSEYNEQFF. CDR3 coding DNA: TGCGCCAGTACCGGGACTAGCGAGTACAATGAGCAGTTCTTC. The chain employs TRBV5-1 and TRBJ2-1; 10 bases match TRBD2. CDR1 and CDR2 (germline): SGHRS, YFSETQ. The CDR3 length is 14 residues. V was pared by 8 bases and J by 4 bases, with 6 bases of the junction left unmatched.

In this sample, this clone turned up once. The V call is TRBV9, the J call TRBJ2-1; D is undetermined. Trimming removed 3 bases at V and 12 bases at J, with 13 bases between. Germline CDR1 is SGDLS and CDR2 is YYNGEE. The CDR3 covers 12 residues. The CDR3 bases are TGTGCCAGCAGCGAGACCCCGGAGCGGCAGTTCTTC. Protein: CASSETPERQFF.

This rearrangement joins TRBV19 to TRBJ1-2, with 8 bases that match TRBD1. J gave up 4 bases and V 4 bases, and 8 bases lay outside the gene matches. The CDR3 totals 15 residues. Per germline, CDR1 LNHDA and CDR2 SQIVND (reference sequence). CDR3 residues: CASSTTTGAVYGYTF. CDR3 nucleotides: TGTGCCAGTAGTACCACGACAGGGGCCGTCTATGGCTACACCTTC.

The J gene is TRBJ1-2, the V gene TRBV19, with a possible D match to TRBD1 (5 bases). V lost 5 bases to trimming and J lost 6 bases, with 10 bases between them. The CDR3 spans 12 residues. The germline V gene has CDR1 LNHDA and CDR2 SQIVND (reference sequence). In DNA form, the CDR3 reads TGTGCCAGTAGTTTGGGCAGGGATGGCTACACCTTC. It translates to CASSLGRDGYTF. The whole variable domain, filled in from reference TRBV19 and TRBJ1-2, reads DGGITQSPKYLFRKEGQNVTLSCEQNLNHDAMYWYRQDPGQGLRLIYYSQIVNDFQKGDIAEGYSVSREKKESFPLTVTSAQKNPTAFYLCASSLGRDGYTFGSGTRLTVV.

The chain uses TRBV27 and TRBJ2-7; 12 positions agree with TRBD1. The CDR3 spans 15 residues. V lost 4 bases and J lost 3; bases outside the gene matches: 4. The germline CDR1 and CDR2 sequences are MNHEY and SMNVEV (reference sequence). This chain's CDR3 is CASSSGTGGFYEQYF. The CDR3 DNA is TGTGCCAGCAGTTCCGGGACAGGGGGCTTCTACGAGCAGTACTTC.

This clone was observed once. CDR3: CASRQGADRNEQFF. The CDR3 bases are TGTGCCAGCCGACAGGGGGCGGACAGGAATGAGCAGTTCTTC. The J gene is TRBJ2-1, the V gene TRBV18, with 10 bases fitting TRBD1. From germline, CDR1 is KGHSH and CDR2 LQKENI. This CDR3 spans 14 amino acids. After removal of 8 bases from V and 7 bases from J, the junction contained 8 bases not matched to a gene.

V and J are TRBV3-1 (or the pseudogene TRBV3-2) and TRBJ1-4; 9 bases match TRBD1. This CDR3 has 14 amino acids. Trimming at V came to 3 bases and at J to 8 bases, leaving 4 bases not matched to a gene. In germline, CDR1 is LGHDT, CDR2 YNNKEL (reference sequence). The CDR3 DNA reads TGTGCCAGCAGCCAGTGGACAGGGGACGAAAAACTGTTTTTT. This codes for CASSQWTGDEKLFF.

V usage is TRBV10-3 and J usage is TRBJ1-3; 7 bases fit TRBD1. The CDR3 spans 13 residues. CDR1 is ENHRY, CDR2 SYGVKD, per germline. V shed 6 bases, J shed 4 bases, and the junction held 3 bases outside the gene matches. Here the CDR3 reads CAIRDRVGNTIYF. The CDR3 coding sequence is TGTGCCATCAGAGACAGGGTCGGAAACACCATATATTTT.

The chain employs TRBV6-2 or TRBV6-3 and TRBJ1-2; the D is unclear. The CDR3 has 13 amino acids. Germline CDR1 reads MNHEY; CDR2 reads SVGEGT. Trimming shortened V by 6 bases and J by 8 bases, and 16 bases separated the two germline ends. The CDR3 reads CASSPPGFGGYTF. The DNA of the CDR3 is TGTGCCAGCAGCCCCCCGGGATTCGGGGGCTACACCTTC.

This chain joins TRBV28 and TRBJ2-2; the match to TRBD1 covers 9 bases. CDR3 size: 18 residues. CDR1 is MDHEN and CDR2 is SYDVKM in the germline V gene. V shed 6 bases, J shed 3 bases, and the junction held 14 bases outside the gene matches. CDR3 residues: CASSGIRDRALDTGELFF. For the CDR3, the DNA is TGTGCCAGCAGCGGAATCCGGGACAGGGCACTGGACACCGGGGAGCTGTTTTTT.

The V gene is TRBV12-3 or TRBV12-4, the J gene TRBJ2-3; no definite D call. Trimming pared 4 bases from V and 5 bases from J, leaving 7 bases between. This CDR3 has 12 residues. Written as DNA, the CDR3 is TGTGCCAGCAGTTATACGAGAGATACGCAGTATTTT. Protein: CASSYTRDTQYF.

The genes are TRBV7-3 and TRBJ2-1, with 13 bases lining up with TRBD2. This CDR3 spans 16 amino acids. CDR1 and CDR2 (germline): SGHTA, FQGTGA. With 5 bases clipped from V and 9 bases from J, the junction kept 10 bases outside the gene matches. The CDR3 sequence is CASSPRTSGSSSEQFF. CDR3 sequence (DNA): TGTGCCAGCAGCCCCCGGACTAGCGGGAGTTCCAGTGAGCAGTTCTTC.

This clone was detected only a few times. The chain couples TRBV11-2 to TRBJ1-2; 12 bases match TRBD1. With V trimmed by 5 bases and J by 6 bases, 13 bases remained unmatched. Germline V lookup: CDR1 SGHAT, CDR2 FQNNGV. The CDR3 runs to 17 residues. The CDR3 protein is CASSPSGTGGTDDGYTF. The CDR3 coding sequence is TGTGCCAGCAGCCCCTCCGGGACAGGGGGCACCGACGATGGCTACACCTTC.

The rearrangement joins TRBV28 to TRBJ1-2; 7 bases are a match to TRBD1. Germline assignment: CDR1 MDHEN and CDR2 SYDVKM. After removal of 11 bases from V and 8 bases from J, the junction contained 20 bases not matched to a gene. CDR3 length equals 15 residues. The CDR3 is CASSLRTTGLYGYTF. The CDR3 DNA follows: TGTGCCTCCAGTTTACGAACGACAGGGTTGTACGGCTACACCTTC.

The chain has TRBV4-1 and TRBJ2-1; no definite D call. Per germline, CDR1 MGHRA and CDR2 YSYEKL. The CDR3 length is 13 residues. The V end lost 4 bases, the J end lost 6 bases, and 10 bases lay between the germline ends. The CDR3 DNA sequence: TGCGCCAGCAGCCTCCCCCTAGGCAATGAGCAGTTCTTC. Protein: CASSLPLGNEQFF.

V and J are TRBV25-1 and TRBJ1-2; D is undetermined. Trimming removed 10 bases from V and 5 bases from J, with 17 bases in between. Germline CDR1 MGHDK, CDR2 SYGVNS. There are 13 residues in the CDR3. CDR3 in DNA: TGTGCCACATCGTTGGAGGGTCGGTATGGCTACACCTTC. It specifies CATSLEGRYGYTF.

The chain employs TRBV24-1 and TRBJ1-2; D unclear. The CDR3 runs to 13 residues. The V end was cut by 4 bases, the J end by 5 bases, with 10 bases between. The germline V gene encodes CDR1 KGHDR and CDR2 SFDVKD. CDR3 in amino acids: CATSEYTDYGYTF. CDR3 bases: TGTGCCACCAGTGAGTATACTGATTATGGCTACACCTTC.

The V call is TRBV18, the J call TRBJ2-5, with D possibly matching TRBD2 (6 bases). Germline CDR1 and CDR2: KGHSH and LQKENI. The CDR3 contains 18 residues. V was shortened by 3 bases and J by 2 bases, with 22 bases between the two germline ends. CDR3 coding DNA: TGTGCCAGCTCACCTATAGGGGCAGCGGCGGGATCGCAAGAGACCCAGTACTTC. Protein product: CASSPIGAAAGSQETQYF.

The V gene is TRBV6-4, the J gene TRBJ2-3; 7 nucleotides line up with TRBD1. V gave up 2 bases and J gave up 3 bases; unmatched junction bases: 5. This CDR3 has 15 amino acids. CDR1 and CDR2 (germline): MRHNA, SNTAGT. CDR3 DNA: TGTGCCAGCAGTGACAGGGGGCTGGGAACAGATACGCAGTATTTT. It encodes CASSDRGLGTDTQYF.

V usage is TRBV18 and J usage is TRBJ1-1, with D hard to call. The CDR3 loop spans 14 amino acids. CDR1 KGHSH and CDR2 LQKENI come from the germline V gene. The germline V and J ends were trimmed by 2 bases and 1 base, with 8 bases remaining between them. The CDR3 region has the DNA TGTGCCAGCTCACCAACGCCAGAGAACACTGAAGCTTTCTTT. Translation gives CASSPTPENTEAFF.

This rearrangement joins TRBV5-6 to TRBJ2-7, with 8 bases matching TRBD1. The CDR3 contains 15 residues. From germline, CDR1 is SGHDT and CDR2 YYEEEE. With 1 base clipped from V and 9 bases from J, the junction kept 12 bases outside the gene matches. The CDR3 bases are TGTGCCAGCAGCTTGCGAGGTTCAGGGGGCGAACGGCAGTACTTC. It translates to CASSLRGSGGERQYF.

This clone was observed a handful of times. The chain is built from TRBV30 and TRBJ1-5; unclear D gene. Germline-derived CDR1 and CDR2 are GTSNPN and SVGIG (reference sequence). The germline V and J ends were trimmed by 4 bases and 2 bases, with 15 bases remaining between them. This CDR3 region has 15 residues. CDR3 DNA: TGTGCCTGGACCCCCATTGGCGGGGGCAATCAGCCCCAGCATTTT. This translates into CAWTPIGGGNQPQHF.

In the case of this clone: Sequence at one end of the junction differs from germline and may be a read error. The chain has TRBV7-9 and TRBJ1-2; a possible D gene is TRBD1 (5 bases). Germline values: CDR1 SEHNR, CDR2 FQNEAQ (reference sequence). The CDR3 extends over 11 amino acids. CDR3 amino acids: CASSAAARVSF. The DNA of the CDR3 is TGTGCCAGCAGTGCGGCGGCCAGGGTCAGCTTC.

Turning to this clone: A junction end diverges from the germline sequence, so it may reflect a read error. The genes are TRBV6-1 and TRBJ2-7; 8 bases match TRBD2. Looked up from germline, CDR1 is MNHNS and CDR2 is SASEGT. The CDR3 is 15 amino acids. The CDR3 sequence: CASSQAPLAVYEQYF. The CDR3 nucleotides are TGTGCCAGCAGTCAAGCGCCACTAGCGGTTTACGAGCAGTACTTC.

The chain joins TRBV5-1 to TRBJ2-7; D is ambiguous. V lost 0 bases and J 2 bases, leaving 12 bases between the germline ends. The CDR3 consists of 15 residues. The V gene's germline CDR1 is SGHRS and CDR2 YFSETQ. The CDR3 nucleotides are TGCGCCAGCAGCTTGGACCTCCGAGGAACCTACGAGCAGTACTTC. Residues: CASSLDLRGTYEQYF.

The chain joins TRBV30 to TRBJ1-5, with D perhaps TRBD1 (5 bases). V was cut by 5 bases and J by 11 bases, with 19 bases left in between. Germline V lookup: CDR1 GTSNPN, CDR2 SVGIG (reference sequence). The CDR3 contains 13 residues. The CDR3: CAWGPSGGRAQHF. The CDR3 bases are TGTGCCTGGGGTCCGTCGGGGGGGAGGGCCCAGCATTTT.

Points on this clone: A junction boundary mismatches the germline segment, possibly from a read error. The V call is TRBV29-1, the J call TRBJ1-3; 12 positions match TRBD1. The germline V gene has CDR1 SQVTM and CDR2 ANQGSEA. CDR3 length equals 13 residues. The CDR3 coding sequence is TGCAGCGTTCAAACTGGGGGACAGGGGGCTCTATACTTT. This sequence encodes CSVQTGGQGALYF.

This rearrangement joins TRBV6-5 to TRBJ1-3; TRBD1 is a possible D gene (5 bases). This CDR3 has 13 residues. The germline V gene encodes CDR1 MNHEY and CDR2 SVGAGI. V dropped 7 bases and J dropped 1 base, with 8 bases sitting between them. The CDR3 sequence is CASIQGSGNTIYF. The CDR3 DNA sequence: TGTGCCAGCATCCAGGGATCTGGAAACACCATATATTTT.